This T cell receptor (beta chain) was recovered during a study of cytomegalovirus exposure and HLA in healthy donors. Study at large: A prior study identified 117 million unique TCR beta sequences from 200 million or so T cells. Study-wide results and caveats: What a later analysis showed was that several of the most significant clusters appeared linked to common viral pathogens.

CDR1 is MDHEN, CDR2 SYDVKM, per germline. Unmatched junction bases numbered 3, after V lost 1 base and J lost 2 bases. This CDR3 is 16 amino acids long. In the PCR, 60 Vbeta and 13 Jbeta primers were used. Assay: immunoSEQ multiplex PCR; the TCRdb copy retains only in-frame clones and omits some. The table lists about 130,000 clones, around three quarters of them singletons. About this clone itself: Antigen specificity is unknown.

This clonotype was sampled from a man between 18 and 29 years old in good health and CMV-seronegative. The V and J genes are TRBV28 and TRBJ1-3, with TRBD1 identical over 9 bases. Source material: PBMCs. CDR3 region: CASSLSDRGAGNTIYF. CDR3 coding DNA: TGTGCCAGCAGTTTATCTGACAGGGGGGCTGGAAACACCATATATTTT.